The rows below give T cell receptor beta chains drawn from one sample of a study of T cells in Graves' hyperthyroidism and ophthalmopathy. Each CDR3 protein gets one entry after TCRdb re-called the multiplex PCR reads with MiXCR. In the table there are roughly 350,000 distinct CDR3 sequences, about 14% of which are singletons. Sequenced: blood. Receptor source: a woman between 25 and 40 years old with Graves' ophthalmopathy. Both conserved end residues are part of each CDR3. A D gene is named only where the DNA matches it firmly. Clone size is not always given. Where it is, it says once, few, many or a class for expanded clones.

d_call,j_call,v_call,clone_size,cdr3_nt,cdr3_aa
.,TRBJ2-3,TRBV10-1,few,TGCGCCAGCAGTGAATCGGCCATGGTATTTAGCACAGATACGCAGTATTTT,CASSESAMVFSTDTQYF
TRBD1,TRBJ1-4,TRBV29-1,few,TGCAGCGTTCGACAGGGGTTAGATGAAAAACTGTTTTTT,CSVRQGLDEKLFF
.,TRBJ2-7,TRBV7-2,many,TGTGCCAGCAGCACCAGCTCCTACGAGCAGTACTTC,CASSTSSYEQYF
.,TRBJ1-3,TRBV28,many,TGTGCCAGCAGTCTGCAACAGAGGAGCTCTGGAAACACCATATATTTT,CASSLQQRSSGNTIYF
TRBD1,TRBJ2-7,TRBV4-1,.,TGCGCCAGCAGCCAAGTTGCAGGGGGCTTAAGCTCCTACGAGCAGTACTTC,CASSQVAGGLSSYEQYF
TRBD1,TRBJ1-1,TRBV10-2,.,TGCGCCAGCAGCTTTTCGGGACAGGGACCTGAAGCTTTCTTT,CASSFSGQGPEAFF
.,TRBJ1-2,TRBV3-1,many,TGTGCCAGCAGCCAAATAGCAGGGCCTGTTAACTATGGCTACACCTTC,CASSQIAGPVNYGYTF
.,TRBJ2-1,TRBV3-1,few,TGTGCCAGCAGCCAAGATATGCAGGCTAGCGATGAGCAGTTCTTC,CASSQDMQASDEQFF
.,TRBJ2-1,TRBV15,few,TGTGCCACCAGCAGAGGGGGATCTCTATACAATGAGCAGTTCTTC,CATSRGGSLYNEQFF
.,TRBJ1-4,TRBV2,many,TGTGCCAGCAATCCGTGGGGGGTAGCAACTAATGAAAAACTGTTTTTT,CASNPWGVATNEKLFF
TRBD2,TRBJ2-7,TRBV20-1,many,TGCAGTGCTATGTTAGCGGGGGGCTACGAGCAGTACTTC,CSAMLAGGYEQYF
.,TRBJ1-1,TRBV6-2/TRBV6-3,few,TGTGCCAGCACAAACGCGGGATCGAACACTGAAGCTTTCTTT,CASTNAGSNTEAFF
.,TRBJ2-1,TRBV28,many,TGTGCCAGCAGTTTTTGGGGGGAGCAGTTCTTC,CASSFWGEQFF
TRBD1,TRBJ2-1,TRBV4-2,few,TGTGCCAGCAGCCCGGAGACAGGGAACAATGAGCAGTTCTTC,CASSPETGNNEQFF
TRBD1,TRBJ1-1,TRBV28,many,TGTGCCAGTAGAGCAGGGGGGTTCTCGAACACTGAAGCTTTCTTT,CASRAGGFSNTEAFF
.,TRBJ1-5,TRBV28,many,TGTGCCAGCAGTTTATCACAGATAGCGGGTCAGCCCCAGCATTTT,CASSLSQIAGQPQHF